One and the same sample provided the 8 T cell receptor beta chains below, sequenced in a study of blood T cell repertoires in COVID-19. Sequenced by immunoSEQ multiplex PCR; TCRdb stores in-frame clones only, minus some. The data show some 400,000 clones, with approximately 93% seen just once and about 0.78% held by the top ten. The sequencing sample was made of PBMCs or T cells enriched from blood (not recorded which). These TCRs come from a woman in her 40s who had been exposed to COVID-19.

The rearrangement links TRBV5-1 to TRBJ1-1, with D maybe TRBD1 (6 bases). CDR1 is SGHRS, CDR2 YFSETQ, per germline. The CDR3 spans 17 residues. Trimming cost V 2 bases and J 0 bases, with 17 bases left between them. The CDR3, as DNA: TGCGCCAGCAGCTTCAAAAGCGGGGACATATTGAACACTGAAGCTTTCTTT. The encoded protein is CASSFKSGDILNTEAFF.

This chain joins TRBV18 and TRBJ1-2; no reliable D call. V lost 0 bases and J 4 bases, leaving 12 bases between the germline ends. CDR3 size: 15 residues. Germline values: CDR1 KGHSH, CDR2 LQKENI. CDR3 protein: CASSPPTQAIYGYTF. The CDR3 region has the DNA TGTGCCAGCTCACCACCGACGCAGGCAATCTATGGCTACACCTTC.

This clone was detected only once. The V call is TRBV24-1, the J call TRBJ2-3; unclear D gene. The CDR3 spans 13 residues. Germline V lookup: CDR1 KGHDR, CDR2 SFDVKD. The germline V and J ends were trimmed by 2 bases and 7 bases, with 9 bases remaining between them. The CDR3 DNA is TGTGCCACCAGTGATTCTCGGCGGAATACGCAGTATTTT. This encodes CATSDSRRNTQYF.

The chain has TRBV2 and TRBJ1-1; 10 bases line up with TRBD1. With 10 bases clipped from V and 13 bases from J, the junction kept 9 bases outside the gene matches. Germline V lookup: CDR1 SNHLY, CDR2 FYNNEI. CDR3 length: 11 amino acids. The CDR3 DNA reads as TGTGCCACCGGACAGGGGGTCTATGTTTTCTTT. Its protein is CATGQGVYVFF.

The chain uses TRBV6-5 and TRBJ1-1; 8 nucleotides agree with TRBD1. The germline V gene has CDR1 MNHEY and CDR2 SVGAGI. Trimming took 6 bases from V and 5 from J; bases not matched to a gene: 11. The CDR3 length is 15 residues. CDR3 protein: CASRDLGQGGTEAFF. CDR3 nucleotide sequence: TGTGCCAGCAGAGACCTTGGACAGGGTGGGACTGAAGCTTTCTTT.

V is TRBV7-2 and J is TRBJ1-1, with TRBD1 identical over 9 bases. This CDR3 has 17 amino acids. After removal of 4 bases from V and 6 bases from J, the junction contained 15 bases not matched to a gene. CDR1 is SGHTA and CDR2 is FQGNSA in the germline V gene. This CDR3 reads CASSYNPGTGFGAEAFF. CDR3 sequence (DNA): TGTGCCAGCAGCTATAATCCCGGGACAGGGTTTGGCGCTGAAGCTTTCTTT.

The rearrangement uses TRBV5-1 and TRBJ2-7; a possible D gene is TRBD2 (7 bases). This CDR3 has 15 amino acids. V shed 0 bases and J shed 4 bases, with 14 bases lying between them. Germline V gene lookup returns CDR1 SGHRS and CDR2 YFSETQ. The CDR3 spells CASSLVRGAGYEQYF. The CDR3 DNA sequence: TGCGCCAGCAGCTTGGTTCGGGGGGCAGGTTACGAGCAGTACTTC.

This clone was detected only once. Here the CDR3 reads CASSPSRMGWSDGANYGYTF. The CDR3 coding sequence is TGTGCCAGCTCACCATCTCGGATGGGGTGGAGCGACGGGGCTAACTATGGCTACACCTTC. The chain recombines TRBV18 with TRBJ1-2; D uncertain. The CDR3 covers 20 residues. V was shortened by 2 bases and J by 0 bases, with 25 bases between the two germline ends. Germline V gives CDR1 KGHSH, CDR2 LQKENI.